One T cell receptor (beta chain) is described in this entry. The data belong to a study of T cells in Graves' hyperthyroidism and ophthalmopathy. V shed 5 bases and J shed 7 bases, with 17 bases lying between them. The CDR3 has 14 residues. Germline values: CDR1 SEHNR, CDR2 FQNEAQ (reference sequence). Using RNA transcripts as the source, TCR beta CDR3 regions were amplified. RT-PCR in the first round (using the HTBI primer set) targeted the TCR CDR3. TCRdb reanalysed the multiplex PCR reads using MiXCR and keeps one entry per CDR3 protein. The table has about 560,000 distinct CDR3 sequences, 16% seen once.

Material for sequencing was blood. The source of this sequence is a woman aged 18-30 years with Graves' hyperthyroidism. The V gene is TRBV7-9, the J gene TRBJ1-2, with D maybe TRBD1 (6 bases). The CDR3 DNA follows: TGTGCCAGCAGCCCAGCCGGGGGGCGGGTTGGCTACACCTTC. Amino acids: CASSPAGGRVGYTF.